This T cell receptor (beta chain) was obtained from a study of T-cell memory formation after mild COVID-19. Study context: TCR clustering was largely donor specific. Regarding the study as a whole: The authors left the SARS-CoV-2 specificity of second-wave clones peaking on day 37 unconfirmed. Pre-infection memory held some responding clones, suggesting pre-existing cross-reactive T cells responded. CD4/CD8 balance characterized clones contracting day 15 to 85, and CD4+ skew characterized later expanders.

With regard to this clonotype: What it binds is unknown.

V was shortened by 2 bases and J by 2 bases, with 10 bases between the two germline ends. The CDR3 has 16 residues. TCRdb re-called the 5' RACE reads with MiXCR, one entry per CDR3 protein. The sample has hundreds of thousands of distinct CDR3 sequences, around 19% seen once. The chain joins TRBV12-3 or TRBV12-4 to TRBJ2-6, with D maybe TRBD1 (6 bases). What was sequenced was PBMCs or a T cell subset sorted from them (not recorded which). The clonotype comes from an adult woman who had mild COVID-19 (a few samples of this study predate the infection). Cell type and time point are not known. CDR3 region: CASSLSGVAGANVLTF. Written as DNA, the CDR3 is TGTGCCAGCAGTTTATCAGGGGTCGCTGGGGCCAACGTCCTGACTTTC.